Below, 25 T cell receptor beta chains from the same sample are listed, as sequenced in a study of blood T cell repertoires in COVID-19. Sequenced by immunoSEQ multiplex PCR; TCRdb stores in-frame clones only, minus some. The table lists 180,000 or so clones, more than 60% of them singletons. Input material: peripheral blood. These receptors came from a man aged 45-65 years who had recovered from COVID-19.

CDR3: CASRWTDNYEQYF. In DNA, the CDR3 is TGTGCCAGCAGATGGACAGACAACTACGAGCAGTACTTC. The chain has TRBV6-5 and TRBJ2-7; TRBD1 is a possible D gene (6 bases). This CDR3 is 13 amino acids long. V was pared by 6 bases and J by 3 bases, with 12 bases between. CDR1 is MNHEY, CDR2 SVGAGI, per germline.

The chain links TRBV19 to TRBJ2-7; TRBD1 matches at 8 bases. The CDR3 is 15 residues long. Germline V lookup: CDR1 LNHDA, CDR2 SQIVND (reference sequence). Losses at the gene ends were 5 bases for V and 7 bases for J; bases not matched to a gene: 13. This CDR3 is CASSLDRTGMGEQYF. DNA for the CDR3: TGTGCCAGTAGTCTCGACCGGACAGGGATGGGGGAGCAGTACTTC.

This chain joins TRBV10-3 and TRBJ2-7; 7 nucleotides align to TRBD2. Germline CDR1 and CDR2: ENHRY and SYGVKD. CDR3 length equals 11 residues. The V and J ends lost 10 bases and 4 bases, in that order; junction bases with no gene match: 4. This chain's CDR3 is CATAGLYEQYF. The CDR3 DNA follows: TGTGCCACAGCGGGGCTTTACGAGCAGTACTTC.

The J gene is TRBJ2-5, the V gene TRBV2, with 12 bases lining up with TRBD2. This CDR3 has 14 amino acids. The trim removed 5 bases at V and 3 bases at J, leaving 1 base unmatched. Germline values: CDR1 SNHLY, CDR2 FYNNEI. The CDR3 loop is CASSRLAGEETQYF. The DNA for the CDR3 is TGTGCCAGCAGTCGACTAGCGGGAGAAGAGACCCAGTACTTC. The variable domain in full, with the rest retrieved from reference TRBV2 and TRBJ2-5, is EPEVTQTPSHQVTQMGQEVILRCVPISNHLYFYWYRQILGQKVEFLVSFYNNEISEKSEIFDDQFSVERPDGSNFTLKIRSTKLEDSAMYFCASSRLAGEETQYFGPGTRLLVL.

This chain joins TRBV24-1 and TRBJ2-1; TRBD2 aligns across 13 bases. There are 17 residues in the CDR3. The V segment lost 3 bases and the J segment 0 bases; nucleotides outside the gene matches: 1. Germline V lookup: CDR1 KGHDR, CDR2 SFDVKD. The CDR3 DNA sequence: TGTGCCACCAGTGATAGGACTAGCGGGAGCTCCTACAATGAGCAGTTCTTC. Its translation: CATSDRTSGSSYNEQFF.

This chain joins TRBV5-4 and TRBJ1-1; D remains ambiguous. Looked up from germline, CDR1 is SGHNT and CDR2 is YYREEE (reference sequence). Trimming cost V 6 bases and J 0 bases, with 12 bases left between them. The CDR3 loop spans 14 amino acids. The CDR3 coding sequence is TGTGCCAGCAAAGTCACTTCGATGAACACTGAAGCTTTCTTT. Translating gives CASKVTSMNTEAFF. The full variable domain, in which reference TRBV5-4 and TRBJ1-1 provide the parts outside the CDR3, is ETGVTQSPTHLIKTRGQQVTLRCSSQSGHNTVSWYQQALGQGPQFIFQYYREEENGRGNFPPRFSGLQFPNYSSELNVNALELDDSALYLCASKVTSMNTEAFFGQGTRLTVV.

This clone was seen only a few times. The chain uses TRBV7-8 and TRBJ2-7; 7 bases align to TRBD1. The junction had 13 bases not matched to a gene; V was cut back by 5 bases and J by 3 bases. This CDR3 comprises 16 residues. Looked up from germline, CDR1 is SGHVS and CDR2 is FQNEAQ. The CDR3 loop is CASSPSRGPFSYEQYF. CDR3 DNA: TGTGCCAGCAGCCCCAGTAGGGGGCCCTTTAGCTACGAGCAGTACTTC.

The chain uses TRBV7-2 and TRBJ2-1, with D possibly TRBD2 on 5 matching bases. V lost 4 bases to trimming and J lost 9 bases, with 16 bases between them. Looked up from germline, CDR1 is SGHTA and CDR2 is FQGNSA. This CDR3 is built from 14 residues. CDR3 coding DNA: TGTGCCAGCAGCTATTCGTCCGGGAAGCCTGAGCAGTTCTTC. Translation: CASSYSSGKPEQFF.

The chain is built from TRBV4-2 and TRBJ1-1, with D possibly TRBD1 on 6 matching bases. The CDR3 is 15 amino acids. The ends were cut back, 3 bases at V and 4 bases at J, with 15 bases in the middle. The V gene's germline CDR1 is LGHNA and CDR2 YNFKEQ. Here the CDR3 DNA reads TGTGCCAGCAGCCAGGTTGGGGGGGGCGGCACTGAAGCTTTCTTT. Translating gives CASSQVGGGGTEAFF.

A few counts support this clone. The CDR3 DNA reads as TGTGCCAGCAGCTTATTCGAGGGAGGGAAAGAATACGAGCAGTACTTC. It yields the protein CASSLFEGGKEYEQYF. The chain combines TRBV7-2 with TRBJ2-7, with 7 bases that match TRBD2. The CDR3 is 16 residues long. Per germline, CDR1 SGHTA and CDR2 FQGNSA. The J segment lost 4 bases and the V segment lost 2 bases, leaving 11 bases of the junction unmatched. Full variable domain (outside the CDR3, taken from reference TRBV7-2 and TRBJ2-7): GAGVSQSPSNKVTEKGKDVELRCDPISGHTALYWYRQSLGQGLEFLIYFQGNSAPDKSGLPSDRFSAERTGGSVSTLTIQRTQQEDSAVYLCASSLFEGGKEYEQYFGPGTRLTVT.

V usage is TRBV7-7 and J usage is TRBJ2-5, with 12 positions matching TRBD2. Germline CDR1 reads SSHAT; CDR2 reads FNYEAQ (reference sequence). The length of the CDR3 is 15 residues. The V gene end was trimmed by 2 bases and the J gene end by 5 bases; junction bases not matched to a gene: 3. The CDR3 region has the DNA TGTGCCAGCAGCTTATCTAGCGGGAGGGCGGAGACCCAGTACTTC. Amino acid sequence: CASSLSSGRAETQYF.

This clone has only a few counts. The J gene is TRBJ1-6, the V gene TRBV24-1; TRBD1 matches at 8 bases. V dropped 2 bases and J dropped 4; count of bases not matched to a gene: 3. The germline gives CDR1 KGHDR, CDR2 SFDVKD. The CDR3 covers 16 residues. The CDR3 DNA reads as TGTGCCACCAGTGATTCCCGGACAGGGTATAATTCACCCCTCCACTTT. It translates to CATSDSRTGYNSPLHF.

The CDR3 protein is CASSPPTGPANYGYTF. CDR3 nucleotides: TGTGCCAGCTCACCACCGACAGGGCCGGCTAACTATGGCTACACCTTC. The rearrangement uses TRBV18 and TRBJ1-2, with 7 bases identical to TRBD1. With V trimmed by 0 bases and J by 0 bases, 4 bases remained unmatched. Germline V gene sequence: CDR1 KGHSH, CDR2 LQKENI. The CDR3 runs 16 residues.

The chain is built from TRBV4-1 and TRBJ2-1, with TRBD2 matching 7 bases. From germline, CDR1 is MGHRA and CDR2 YSYEKL. The CDR3 has 19 residues. J lost 4 bases, V lost 5 bases, and 20 bases had no gene match. CDR3 sequence reads: CASSFWASGNPTFYNEQFF. The CDR3, as DNA: TGCGCCAGCAGCTTTTGGGCTAGCGGAAACCCAACGTTTTACAATGAGCAGTTCTTC.

This chain connects TRBV4-3 to TRBJ2-7; TRBD1 matches at 9 bases. V was clipped by 0 bases and J by 2 bases; unmatched bases: 5. Germline V gene sequence: CDR1 LGHNA, CDR2 YSLEER. CDR3 size: 16 residues. CDR3 coding DNA: TGCGCCAGCAGCCAAGACCCCGGGACAGGGCCCTACGAGCAGTACTTC. It translates to CASSQDPGTGPYEQYF.

This clone was recorded once. The V gene is TRBV7-2, the J gene TRBJ2-1; the match to TRBD2 covers 7 bases. Losses at the gene ends were 4 bases for V and 7 bases for J; bases not matched to a gene: 7. The CDR3 consists of 14 residues. CDR1 SGHTA and CDR2 FQGNSA come from the germline V gene. The CDR3 protein is CASSSVAGWNEQFF. CDR3 DNA: TGTGCCAGCAGCTCAGTAGCGGGTTGGAATGAGCAGTTCTTC.

J is TRBJ2-2 and V is TRBV28; D is unresolved. V lost 2 bases and J 1 base, leaving 8 bases between the germline ends. CDR3 length: 15 amino acids. Germline CDR1 MDHEN, CDR2 SYDVKM. DNA of the CDR3: TGTGCCAGCAGTTTAGGGCCCCAGAACACCGGGGAGCTGTTTTTT. Residues: CASSLGPQNTGELFF.

The chain is built from TRBV6-2 or TRBV6-3 and TRBJ1-2, with D perhaps TRBD1 (6 bases). Per germline, CDR1 MNHEY and CDR2 SVGEGT. Trimming took 2 bases from V and 4 from J, leaving 11 bases between them. This CDR3 has 14 residues. In DNA, the CDR3 is TGTGCCAGCAGTTACCAGGACAGCTCCTATGGCTACACCTTC. It is translated as CASSYQDSSYGYTF.

This clone was seen only a few times. The chain uses TRBV27 and TRBJ2-1, with TRBD2 matching 9 bases. The CDR3 consists of 15 residues. V lost 5 bases to trimming and J lost 0 bases; unmatched junction nucleotides: 2. In germline, CDR1 is MNHEY, CDR2 SMNVEV (reference sequence). As DNA, the CDR3 is TGTGCCAGCAGTGATAGCGGGAGCTCCTACAATGAGCAGTTCTTC. This encodes CASSDSGSSYNEQFF.

This clone was counted only a few times. The CDR3 DNA follows: TGTGCCAGCAGCCCTAGTGAAGATACGCAGTATTTT. Protein: CASSPSEDTQYF. The gene calls are TRBV3-1 (or the pseudogene TRBV3-2) and TRBJ2-3; D not resolved. This CDR3 spans 12 amino acids. V was cut by 4 bases and J by 5 bases, with 7 bases left in between. Looked up from germline, CDR1 is LGHDT and CDR2 is YNNKEL (reference sequence).

V and J are TRBV5-6 and TRBJ1-1; no definite D call. V was trimmed by 3 bases and J by 4 bases, leaving 10 bases between them. The CDR3 spans 13 residues. The germline V gene has CDR1 SGHDT and CDR2 YYEEEE. CDR3 residues: CASSSGLSTEAFF. The CDR3 nucleotides are TGTGCCAGCAGCTCTGGACTGAGCACTGAAGCTTTCTTT.

The chain employs TRBV18 and TRBJ2-7; 16 bases are shared with TRBD2. The CDR3 is 18 amino acids. The ends lost 5 bases at V and 6 bases at J; junction bases unmatched: 13. Germline V gives CDR1 KGHSH, CDR2 LQKENI. The CDR3, as DNA: TGTGCCAGCTCATCCACTATGGGACTAGCGGGAGGGGACGGCGAGCAGTACTTC. Translating gives CASSSTMGLAGGDGEQYF. The variable domain in full, with the rest retrieved from reference TRBV18 and TRBJ2-7, is NAGVMQNPRHLVRRRGQEARLRCSPMKGHSHVYWYRQLPEEGLKFMVYLQKENIIDESGMPKERFSAEFPKEGPSILRIQQVVRGDSAAYFCASSSTMGLAGGDGEQYFGPGTRLTVT.

The V gene is TRBV6-5, the J gene TRBJ2-1, with TRBD2 matching over 10 bases. CDR3 size: 15 residues. Germline trimming cut 8 bases from V and 4 bases from J; bases unmatched to any gene: 8. Germline assignment: CDR1 MNHEY and CDR2 SVGAGI. The CDR3 here is CASPWGSGRYNEQFF. The CDR3 nucleotides are TGTGCCAGCCCCTGGGGTAGCGGGAGGTACAATGAGCAGTTCTTC.

In this sample, this clone turned up a few times. The rearrangement links TRBV5-1 to TRBJ2-2; TRBD2 is a possible D gene (5 bases). This CDR3 region has 15 residues. V was pared by 5 bases and J by 0 bases, with 11 bases between. Per germline, CDR1 SGHRS and CDR2 YFSETQ. CDR3 nucleotide sequence: TGCGCCAGCAGAAACGGGATCACGAACACCGGGGAGCTGTTTTTT. It specifies CASRNGITNTGELFF.

This clone was observed many times. The V gene is TRBV15, the J gene TRBJ1-5; 7 bases align to TRBD1. V lost 4 bases to trimming and J lost 5 bases; unmatched junction nucleotides: 11. Per the germline V gene, CDR1 is LNHNV and CDR2 is YYDKDF (reference sequence). CDR3 length equals 16 residues. The CDR3 nucleotides are TGTGCCACCAGCACCTCCCCTGGAGGGGGCGATCAGCCCCAGCATTTT. Its protein is CATSTSPGGGDQPQHF.